The 19 T cell receptor beta chains below were found in one sample sequenced in a study of CXCR3-negative and CXCR3-positive naive CD8 T cells. With UMI labels, 5' RACE was used to prepare the TRB cDNA libraries. For each CDR3 protein, TCRdb gives one entry from its re-call of the 5' RACE reads, without DNA. The sample holds some 130,000 distinct CDR3 sequences. Sample: naive CXCR3- CD8+ T cells from blood. Subset defined: CD45RO-CCR7+CD27+CD95- naive CD8+ T cells lacking CXCR3 (TNR3-). These receptors were obtained from a human donor in good health. Some clones in this sample may be carry-over from other donors' samples.

The gene calls are TRBV9 and TRBJ2-1; TCRdb's D call of TRBD2 is untestable without DNA. This CDR3 has 18 amino acids. Per germline, CDR1 SGDLS and CDR2 YYNGEE. The CDR3 loop is CASSVVGLAETPADEQFF.

CDR3 sequence reads: CASSHPMTGELFF. V gene TRBV11-3 combines with J gene TRBJ2-2. The CDR3 is 13 amino acids. The germline V gene has CDR1 SGHNT and CDR2 YENEEA.

This CDR3 reads CASRQGARGNEQFF. The rearrangement links TRBV19 to TRBJ2-1; no DNA is available, so the TRBD1 call from TCRdb remains unchecked. Germline CDR1 reads LNHDA; CDR2 reads SQIVND (reference sequence). The CDR3 is made up of 14 amino acids. Full variable domain (outside the CDR3, taken from reference TRBV19 and TRBJ2-1): DGGITQSPKYLFRKEGQNVTLSCEQNLNHDAMYWYRQDPGQGLRLIYYSQIVNDFQKGDIAEGYSVSREKKESFPLTVTSAQKNPTAFYLCASRQGARGNEQFFGPGTRLTVL.

The V gene is TRBV11-1, the J gene TRBJ2-7; TCRdb reports TRBD1, a call that lacks DNA to check it against. CDR1 is SGHAT, CDR2 FQDESV, per germline (reference sequence). This CDR3 comprises 15 residues. The CDR3 region is CASSLSRDLTYEQYF.

This chain uses TRBV7-2 with TRBJ2-7; absent DNA, TCRdb's TRBD2 call cannot be checked. CDR3 size: 18 residues. CDR1 SGHTA and CDR2 FQGNSA come from the germline V gene. The chain's CDR3 is CASSHRGLERGDPYEQYF.

V is TRBV28 and J is TRBJ2-3; the TCRdb call, TRBD1, lacks DNA for checking. CDR1 MDHEN and CDR2 SYDVKM come from the germline V gene. This CDR3 region has 16 residues. CDR3: CASSLRRGQGADTQYF.

The CDR3 sequence is CASSNGGIAVLDYEQYF. The chain is built from TRBV21-1 and TRBJ2-7; TCRdb's assignment of TRBD2 cannot be checked, as there is no DNA. TRBV21-1 is noted as a pseudogene. The CDR3 consists of 17 residues.

V is TRBV28 and J is TRBJ2-1. CDR1 and CDR2 (germline): MDHEN, SYDVKM. The CDR3 spans 12 residues. The CDR3 reads CASSWSYNEQFF. Full variable domain (rest looked up from reference TRBV28 and TRBJ2-1): DVKVTQSSRYLVKRTGEKVFLECVQDMDHENMFWYRQDPGLGLRLIYFSYDVKMKEKGDIPEGYSVSREKKERFSLILESASTNQTSMYLCASSWSYNEQFFGPGTRLTVL.

This chain joins TRBV29-1 and TRBJ2-1; TCRdb designates TRBD2, a call that cannot be tested without DNA. Germline CDR1 and CDR2: SQVTM and ANQGSEA. This CDR3 contains 16 residues. Here the CDR3 reads CSVASGLESSYNEQFF.

The chain recombines TRBV5-5 with TRBJ2-7. This CDR3 spans 14 amino acids. Germline V gene data show CDR1 as SGHKS and CDR2 as YYEKEE (reference sequence). This CDR3 reads CASSFRSEFYEQYF.

V gene TRBV29-1 combines with J gene TRBJ2-7; TCRdb's assignment of TRBD1 cannot be checked, as there is no DNA. The CDR3 is 12 residues long. From germline, CDR1 is SQVTM and CDR2 ANQGSEA. CDR3 sequence reads: CSAGASSYEQYF.

The chain has TRBV29-1 and TRBJ2-2; TCRdb returns TRBD1, unconfirmable since there is no DNA. CDR1 SQVTM and CDR2 ANQGSEA come from the germline V gene. The CDR3 contains 13 residues. CDR3 amino acids: CSAPDRATGELFF.

The genes are TRBV5-1 and TRBJ2-2; TCRdb indicates TRBD1, and absent DNA this call remains unverified. Germline V gene lookup returns CDR1 SGHRS and CDR2 YFSETQ. The CDR3 spans 16 residues. The CDR3 spells CASRPGTGDITGELFF. The full variable domain, rest sourced from reference TRBV5-1 and TRBJ2-2, is KAGVTQTPRYLIKTRGQQVTLSCSPISGHRSVSWYQQTPGQGLQFLFEYFSETQRNKGNFPGRFSGRQFSNSRSEMNVSTLELGDSALYLCASRPGTGDITGELFFGEGSRLTVL.

The rearrangement joins TRBV29-1 to TRBJ2-5. The CDR3 has 14 residues. The germline gives CDR1 SQVTM, CDR2 ANQGSEA. The CDR3 reads CSVPIWPIQETQYF.

The CDR3 sequence is CASSQIRGTEAFF. The chain has TRBV7-9 and TRBJ1-1; TCRdb proposes TRBD1, but this gene call is untestable without DNA. The germline V gene encodes CDR1 SEHNR and CDR2 FQNEAQ (reference sequence). The CDR3 length is 13 residues.

The chain carries TRBV13 and TRBJ2-7; TCRdb outputs TRBD2, but without DNA this stays unchecked. Germline lookup yields CDR1 PRHDT and CDR2 FYEKMQ (reference sequence). The CDR3 contains 17 residues. CDR3 amino acids: CASSLRVVAGGPHEQYF.

V is TRBV7-8 and J is TRBJ2-7; TCRdb gives TRBD1 as the D gene, but with no DNA this cannot be confirmed. Germline V gene sequence: CDR1 SGHVS, CDR2 FQNEAQ. The CDR3 loop spans 16 amino acids. The CDR3 loop is CASSLVGGRPSYEQYF.

The rearrangement joins TRBV18 to TRBJ1-4. Germline lookup yields CDR1 KGHSH and CDR2 LQKENI. The CDR3 is 17 residues long. This CDR3 reads CASSPIGGGVTNEKLFF. Full variable domain (remainder filled in from reference TRBV18 and TRBJ1-4): NAGVMQNPRHLVRRRGQEARLRCSPMKGHSHVYWYRQLPEEGLKFMVYLQKENIIDESGMPKERFSAEFPKEGPSILRIQQVVRGDSAAYFCASSPIGGGVTNEKLFFGSGTQLSVL.

This chain links TRBV12-3 or TRBV12-4 with TRBJ2-5; lacking DNA, the TRBD1 call made by TCRdb goes unchecked. The CDR3 has 13 amino acids. The CDR3 loop reads CASSPTGTETQYF.